Presented here are 17 T cell receptor beta chains from one specimen sequenced in a study of cytomegalovirus exposure and HLA in healthy donors. 13 Jbeta primers and 60 Vbeta primers were used for the PCR. Sequenced by immunoSEQ multiplex PCR; TCRdb stores in-frame clones only, minus some. The table lists about 150,000 clones, around 60% of them singletons. Sequences were obtained from PBMCs. The receptors were sampled from a woman aged 55-69 years in good health and CMV-seropositive.

The V call is TRBV9, the J call TRBJ1-4; 8 bases are shared with TRBD1. The germline V gene encodes CDR1 SGDLS and CDR2 YYNGEE. J lost 5 bases, V lost 2 bases, and 11 bases had no gene match. The CDR3 is 17 amino acids. Here the CDR3 DNA reads TGTGCCAGCAGCGTGAGGACAGGGAACGAGATGAATGAAAAACTGTTTTTT. Its protein product is CASSVRTGNEMNEKLFF.

V and J are TRBV6-5 and TRBJ2-7; weak D call: TRBD2 (5 bases). The CDR3 is 16 residues long. Germline V CDR1 and CDR2: MNHEY, SVGAGI. The V end lost 0 bases, the J end lost 2 bases, and 14 bases lay between the germline ends. CDR3 amino acids: CASSYSTGRRTYEQYF. The CDR3 bases are TGTGCCAGCAGTTACTCAACGGGCAGGAGGACCTACGAGCAGTACTTC.

The chain combines TRBV5-1 with TRBJ1-5, with D hard to call. From germline, CDR1 is SGHRS and CDR2 YFSETQ. CDR3 length: 14 amino acids. Trimming left V 4 bases short and J 3 bases short, with 11 bases between. The CDR3 here is CASSLGGYNQPQHF. As DNA, the CDR3 is TGCGCCAGCAGCCTCGGTGGTTACAATCAGCCCCAGCATTTT.

This clone occurred a few times. The chain is built from TRBV6-5 and TRBJ2-5; TRBD1 might be the D (5 bases). The better agreement between TRBJ2-7 and the DNA end casts doubt on the J call. Germline CDR1 is MNHEY and CDR2 is SVGAGI. This CDR3 is built from 13 residues. Here the CDR3 reads CASSYGTGYEQYF. The CDR3 nucleotides are TGTGCCAGCAGTTACGGAACAGGCTACGAGCAGTACTTC.

Comments on this clone: At one of its ends the junction is not consistent with the germline gene, which may arise from a read error. The V and J genes are TRBV7-2 and TRBJ1-2; 9 positions match TRBD1. CDR1 and CDR2 from the germline V gene are SGHTA and FQGNSA. The CDR3 loop spans 16 amino acids. CDR3 bases: TGTGCCAGCATCTTACTCCGAACAGGGGGCGAGGATGGCTACACCTTC. It encodes CASILLRTGGEDGYTF.

The V and J genes are TRBV27 and TRBJ1-1; a possible D gene is TRBD1 (6 bases). V was cut by 5 bases and J by 3 bases, with 10 bases left in between. In germline, CDR1 is MNHEY, CDR2 SMNVEV (reference sequence). There are 13 residues in the CDR3. CDR3 coding DNA: TGTGCCAGCAGTGCAAACAGGGACACTGAAGCTTTCTTT. This translates into CASSANRDTEAFF.

The gene calls are TRBV27 and TRBJ2-3, with 9 nucleotides matching TRBD2. The CDR3 runs to 15 residues. V was pared by 2 bases and J by 8 bases, with 8 bases of the junction left unmatched. Germline CDR1 reads MNHEY; CDR2 reads SMNVEV (reference sequence). CDR3 residues: CASSLRIAGVGTQYF. The CDR3 nucleotides are TGTGCCAGCAGTTTACGAATAGCGGGAGTTGGTACGCAGTATTTT.

The chain combines TRBV28 with TRBJ1-5, with a weak D call TRBD1 (6 bases). The germline V gene encodes CDR1 MDHEN and CDR2 SYDVKM. The CDR3 contains 16 residues. The V and J ends lost 2 bases and 3 bases respectively, with 14 bases between them. This CDR3 is CASSLGGGQINQPQHF. The CDR3 DNA reads TGTGCCAGCAGTTTAGGCGGGGGCCAAATCAATCAGCCCCAGCATTTT.

The J gene is TRBJ1-1, the V gene TRBV5-1; no reliable D call. CDR3 length: 14 amino acids. V dropped 0 bases and J dropped 1 base, with 7 bases sitting between them. The germline V gene encodes CDR1 SGHRS and CDR2 YFSETQ. CDR3 protein: CASSLDVANTEAFF. The CDR3, as DNA: TGCGCCAGCAGCTTGGATGTAGCGAACACTGAAGCTTTCTTT.

The table lists this clone with a few counts. The chain carries TRBV4-3 and TRBJ2-7; the match to TRBD2 covers 12 bases. Germline-derived CDR1 and CDR2 are LGHNA and YSLEER. The CDR3 totals 17 residues. V lost 2 bases to trimming and J lost 2 bases; unmatched junction nucleotides: 7. The DNA for the CDR3 is TGCGCCAGCAGCCAAACCGCTCTAGCGGGAGGGCCCTACGAGCAGTACTTC. This gives the protein CASSQTALAGGPYEQYF.

This rearrangement joins TRBV5-1 to TRBJ1-4; TRBD1 is a possible D gene (5 bases). Germline V gene data show CDR1 as SGHRS and CDR2 as YFSETQ. Trimming took off 8 bases at V and 4 bases at J, with 9 bases between the two ends. The CDR3 contains 12 residues. The CDR3 DNA reads TGCGCCAGTAGACAGTATAATGAAAAACTGTTTTTT. Its translation is CASRQYNEKLFF. The full variable domain, completed using reference TRBV5-1 and TRBJ1-4, is KAGVTQTPRYLIKTRGQQVTLSCSPISGHRSVSWYQQTPGQGLQFLFEYFSETQRNKGNFPGRFSGRQFSNSRSEMNVSTLELGDSALYLCASRQYNEKLFFGSGTQLSVL.

The chain has TRBV2 and TRBJ1-1, with D perhaps TRBD1 (6 bases). V was shortened by 7 bases and J by 4 bases, with 16 bases between the two germline ends. Germline CDR1 SNHLY, CDR2 FYNNEI. The CDR3 sequence is 14 residues long. CDR3 amino acids: CASNLQGEVTEAFF. The CDR3, as DNA: TGTGCCAGCAACCTACAGGGAGAGGTCACTGAAGCTTTCTTT.

The chain employs TRBV28 and TRBJ2-5; the match to TRBD1 covers 10 bases. The J segment lost 4 bases and the V segment lost 6 bases, leaving 5 bases of the junction unmatched. In germline, CDR1 is MDHEN, CDR2 SYDVKM. There are 14 residues in the CDR3. The CDR3 nucleotides read TGTGCCAGCAGGACAGGGGGCTCTCGAGAGACCCAGTACTTC. It is translated as CASRTGGSRETQYF.

The V call is TRBV10-3, the J call TRBJ2-5; 9 nucleotides match TRBD1. The DNA matches TRBJ2-7 better at its end, which makes the J call doubtful. The germline V gene has CDR1 ENHRY and CDR2 SYGVKD. The CDR3 totals 15 residues. CDR3 in amino acids: CAISDFRDRDYEQYF. CDR3 coding DNA: TGTGCCATCAGTGATTTCCGGGACAGGGACTACGAGCAGTACTTC.

This clone was detected only a few times. The chain joins TRBV6-4 to TRBJ1-1; D might be TRBD1 (5 bases). Looked up from germline, CDR1 is MRHNA and CDR2 is SNTAGT. This CDR3 is built from 16 residues. Trimming removed 5 bases from V and 3 bases from J, with 19 bases in between. The CDR3, as DNA: TGTGCCAGCAGTCTACCTATTACGGGACTCTACACTGAAGCTTTCTTT. It yields the protein CASSLPITGLYTEAFF.

The chain employs TRBV28 and TRBJ2-3; 9 nucleotides match TRBD1. The CDR3 length is 16 residues. J gave up 2 bases and V 8 bases, and 11 bases lay outside the gene matches. Per germline, CDR1 MDHEN and CDR2 SYDVKM. The CDR3 nucleotides read TGTGCCAGCCGCGTTGGGGGGACAGGGTCCACAGATACGCAGTATTTT. As protein: CASRVGGTGSTDTQYF. Full variable domain (missing parts from reference TRBV28 and TRBJ2-3): DVKVTQSSRYLVKRTGEKVFLECVQDMDHENMFWYRQDPGLGLRLIYFSYDVKMKEKGDIPEGYSVSREKKERFSLILESASTNQTSMYLCASRVGGTGSTDTQYFGPGTRLTVL.

The chain has TRBV28 and TRBJ1-1, with TRBD1 matching 10 bases. CDR3 length: 14 amino acids. Per germline, CDR1 MDHEN and CDR2 SYDVKM. V trimming: 4 bases; J trimming: 5 bases; junction bases outside the gene matches: 4. The CDR3 nucleotides are TGTGCCAGCAGTTCTGACAGGGGGCTGACTGAAGCTTTCTTT. Protein: CASSSDRGLTEAFF. Supplemented by reference TRBV28 and TRBJ1-1, the full variable domain reads DVKVTQSSRYLVKRTGEKVFLECVQDMDHENMFWYRQDPGLGLRLIYFSYDVKMKEKGDIPEGYSVSREKKERFSLILESASTNQTSMYLCASSSDRGLTEAFFGQGTRLTVV.